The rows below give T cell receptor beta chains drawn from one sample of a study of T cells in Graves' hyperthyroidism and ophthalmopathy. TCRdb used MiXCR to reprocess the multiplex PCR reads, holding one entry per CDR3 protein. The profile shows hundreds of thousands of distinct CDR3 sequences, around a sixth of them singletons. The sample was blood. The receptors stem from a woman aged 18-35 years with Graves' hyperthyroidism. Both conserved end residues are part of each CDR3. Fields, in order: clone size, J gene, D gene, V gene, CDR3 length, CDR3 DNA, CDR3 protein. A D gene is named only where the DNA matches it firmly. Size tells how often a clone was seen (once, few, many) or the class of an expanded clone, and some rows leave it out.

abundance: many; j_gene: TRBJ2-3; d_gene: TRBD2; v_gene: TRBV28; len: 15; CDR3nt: TGTGCCAGCTCCGTGGGAGGGGCTAGCACAGATACGCAGTATTTT; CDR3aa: CASSVGGASTDTQYF
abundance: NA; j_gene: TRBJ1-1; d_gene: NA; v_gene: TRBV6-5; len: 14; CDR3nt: TGTGCCAGCAGTTACTCGTGGATGAACACTGAAGCTTTCTTT; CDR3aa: CASSYSWMNTEAFF
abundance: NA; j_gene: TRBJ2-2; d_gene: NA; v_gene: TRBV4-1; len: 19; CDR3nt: TGCGCCAGCAGCCAAGAAAGGGCTAGGAGCCTCGCGAACACCGGGGAGCTGTTTTTT; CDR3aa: CASSQERARSLANTGELFF
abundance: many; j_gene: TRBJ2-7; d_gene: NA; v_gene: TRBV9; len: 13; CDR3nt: TGTGCCAGCAGCGTGGGCCAGACGAACGAGCAGTACTTC; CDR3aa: CASSVGQTNEQYF
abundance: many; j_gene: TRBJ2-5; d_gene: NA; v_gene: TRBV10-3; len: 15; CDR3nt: TGTGCCATCAGTGAGTCGACCAGGGGGGGAGAGACCCAGTACTTC; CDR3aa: CAISESTRGGETQYF
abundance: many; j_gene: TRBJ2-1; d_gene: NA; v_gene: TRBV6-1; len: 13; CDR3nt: TGTGCCAGCAGTTCAGGAGGGACTTACGAGCAGTTCTTC; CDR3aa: CASSSGGTYEQFF
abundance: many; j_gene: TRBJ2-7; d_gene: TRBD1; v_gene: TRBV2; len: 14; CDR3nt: TGTGCCAGCAGTCCTCGAAGAGACAGGGGCGAGCAGTACTTC; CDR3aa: CASSPRRDRGEQYF
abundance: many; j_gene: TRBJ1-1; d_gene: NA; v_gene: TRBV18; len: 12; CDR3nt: TGTGCCAGCTCACCACCCCGGGCTGAAGCTTTCTTT; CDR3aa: CASSPPRAEAFF
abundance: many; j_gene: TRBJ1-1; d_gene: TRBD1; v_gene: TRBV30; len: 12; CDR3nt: TGTGCCTGGGGACAGGGGGACACTGAAGCTTTCTTT; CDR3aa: CAWGQGDTEAFF
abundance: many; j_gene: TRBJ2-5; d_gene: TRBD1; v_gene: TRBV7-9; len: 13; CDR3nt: TGTGCCAGCAGACATACAGGGGTAGAGACCCAGTACTTC; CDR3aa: CASRHTGVETQYF
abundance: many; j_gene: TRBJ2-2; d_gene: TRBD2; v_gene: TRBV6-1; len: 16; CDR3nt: TGTGCCAGCAGTGCCGGGACTAGCGGGAGAGTGGGGGAGCTGTTTTTT; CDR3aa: CASSAGTSGRVGELFF
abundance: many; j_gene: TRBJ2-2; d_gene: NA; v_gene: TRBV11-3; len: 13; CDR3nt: TGTGCCAGCAGCTTTTCTGTCACCGGGGAGCTGTTTTTT; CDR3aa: CASSFSVTGELFF
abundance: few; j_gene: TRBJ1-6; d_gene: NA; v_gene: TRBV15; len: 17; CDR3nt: TGTGCCACCAGCAGAGGCACCGGACAACCCTATAATTCACCCCTCCACTTT; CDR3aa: CATSRGTGQPYNSPLHF
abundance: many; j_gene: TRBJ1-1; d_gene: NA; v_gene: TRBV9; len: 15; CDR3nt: TGTGCCAGCAGCGTTGGGACCGTCGGGAACACTGAAGCTTTCTTT; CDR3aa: CASSVGTVGNTEAFF
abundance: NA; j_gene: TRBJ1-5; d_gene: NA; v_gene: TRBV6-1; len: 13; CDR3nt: TGTGCCAGCATTCTGACGGCGGATCAGCCCCAGCATTTT; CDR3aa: CASILTADQPQHF
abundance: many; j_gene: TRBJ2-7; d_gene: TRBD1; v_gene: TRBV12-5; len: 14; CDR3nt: TGTGCTAGTGGTTTTCCCGGGACAGGACACGAGCAGTACTTC; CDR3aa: CASGFPGTGHEQYF
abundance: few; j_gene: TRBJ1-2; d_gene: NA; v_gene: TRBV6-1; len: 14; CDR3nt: TGTGCCAGCAGTGGACAGCCGGGGTATTATGGCTACACCTTC; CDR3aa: CASSGQPGYYGYTF
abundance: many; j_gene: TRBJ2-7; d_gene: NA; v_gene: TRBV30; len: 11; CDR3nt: TGTGCCTGGAGTGCCGGGTGCGAGCAGTACTTC; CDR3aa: CAWSAGCEQYF
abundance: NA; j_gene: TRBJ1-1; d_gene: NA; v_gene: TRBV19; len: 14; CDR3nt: TGTGCCAGTAGTATAGGTCTCCCCTCTATTGGGGCTTTCTTT; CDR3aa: CASSIGLPSIGAFF
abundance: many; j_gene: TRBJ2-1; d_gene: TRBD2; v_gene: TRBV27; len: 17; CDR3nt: TGTGCCAGCAGTTCGACTAGCGGGGTGAGCTCCTACAATGAGCAGTTCTTC; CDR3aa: CASSSTSGVSSYNEQFF
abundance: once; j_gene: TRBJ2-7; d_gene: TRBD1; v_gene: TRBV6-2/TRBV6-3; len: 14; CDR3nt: TGTGCCAGCAGGACCGGACAGGGGGCGGGCGAGCAGTACTTC; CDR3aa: CASRTGQGAGEQYF
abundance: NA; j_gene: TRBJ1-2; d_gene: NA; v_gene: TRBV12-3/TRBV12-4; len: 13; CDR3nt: TGTGCCAGCAATTTGGGCCGCTCCGGGGGCTACACCTTC; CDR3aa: CASNLGRSGGYTF
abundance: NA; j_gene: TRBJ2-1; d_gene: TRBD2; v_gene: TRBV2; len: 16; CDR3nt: TGTGCCAGCACGAAGGGACTAGCGAAAACCTACAATGAGCAGTTCTTC; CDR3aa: CASTKGLAKTYNEQFF